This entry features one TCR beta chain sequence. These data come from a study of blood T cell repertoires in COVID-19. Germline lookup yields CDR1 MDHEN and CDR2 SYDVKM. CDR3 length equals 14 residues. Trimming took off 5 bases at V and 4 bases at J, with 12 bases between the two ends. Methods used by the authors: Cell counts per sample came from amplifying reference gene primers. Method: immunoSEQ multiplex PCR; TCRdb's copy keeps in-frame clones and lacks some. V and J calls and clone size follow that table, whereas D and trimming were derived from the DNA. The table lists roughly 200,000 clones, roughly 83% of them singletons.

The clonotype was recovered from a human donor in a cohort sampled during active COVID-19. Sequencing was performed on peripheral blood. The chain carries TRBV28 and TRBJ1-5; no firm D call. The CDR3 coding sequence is TGTGCCAGCAGTCCGACGGGGAGGAATCAGCCCCAGCATTTT. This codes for CASSPTGRNQPQHF. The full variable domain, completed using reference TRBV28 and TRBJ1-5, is DVKVTQSSRYLVKRTGEKVFLECVQDMDHENMFWYRQDPGLGLRLIYFSYDVKMKEKGDIPEGYSVSREKKERFSLILESASTNQTSMYLCASSPTGRNQPQHFGDGTRLSIL.